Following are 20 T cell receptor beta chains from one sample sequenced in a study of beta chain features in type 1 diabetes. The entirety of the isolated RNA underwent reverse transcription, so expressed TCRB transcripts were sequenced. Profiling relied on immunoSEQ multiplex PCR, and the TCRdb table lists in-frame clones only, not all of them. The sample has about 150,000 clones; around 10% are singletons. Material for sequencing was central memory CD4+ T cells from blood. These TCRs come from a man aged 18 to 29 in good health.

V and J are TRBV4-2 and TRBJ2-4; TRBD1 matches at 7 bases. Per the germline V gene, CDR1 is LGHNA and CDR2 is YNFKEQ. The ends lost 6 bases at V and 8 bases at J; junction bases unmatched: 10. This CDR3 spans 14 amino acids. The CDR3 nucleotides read TGTGCCAGCAGTCCCAGACAGGGTGGATACATTCAGTACTTC. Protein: CASSPRQGGYIQYF.

The CDR3 loop reads CATRYAYEQYF. As DNA, the CDR3 is TGTGCCACCCGCTATGCCTACGAGCAGTACTTC. The chain links TRBV6-6 to TRBJ2-7; D gene uncertain. This CDR3 is built from 11 residues. The germline V gene has CDR1 MNHNY and CDR2 SVGAGI (reference sequence). Trimming cost V 10 bases and J 2 bases, with 9 bases left between them.

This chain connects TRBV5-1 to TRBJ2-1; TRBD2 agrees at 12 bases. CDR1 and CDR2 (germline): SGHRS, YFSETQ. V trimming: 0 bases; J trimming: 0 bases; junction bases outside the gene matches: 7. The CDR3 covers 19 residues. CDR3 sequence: CASSLEASGGASSYNEQFF. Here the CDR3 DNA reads TGCGCCAGCAGCTTGGAGGCTAGCGGGGGGGCTAGCTCCTACAATGAGCAGTTCTTC.

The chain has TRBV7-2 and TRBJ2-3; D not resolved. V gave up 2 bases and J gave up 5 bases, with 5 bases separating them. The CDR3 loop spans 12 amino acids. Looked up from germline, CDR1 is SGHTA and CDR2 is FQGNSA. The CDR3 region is CASSLFRDTQYF. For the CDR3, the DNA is TGTGCCAGCAGCTTATTCAGAGATACGCAGTATTTT.

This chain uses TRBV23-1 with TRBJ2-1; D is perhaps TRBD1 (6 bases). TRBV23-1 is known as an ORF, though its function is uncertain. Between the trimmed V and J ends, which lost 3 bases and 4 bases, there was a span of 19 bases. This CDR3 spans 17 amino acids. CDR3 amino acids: CASSQNTGKEGYNEQFF. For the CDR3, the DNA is TGCGCCAGCAGTCAGAATACAGGGAAGGAAGGTTACAATGAGCAGTTCTTC.

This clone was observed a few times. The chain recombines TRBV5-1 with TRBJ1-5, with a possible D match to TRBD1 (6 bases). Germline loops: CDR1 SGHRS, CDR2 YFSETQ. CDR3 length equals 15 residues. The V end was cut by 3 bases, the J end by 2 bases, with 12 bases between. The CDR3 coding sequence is TGCGCCAGCAGCTGGGCAGGGGATGGCAATCAGCCCCAGCATTTT. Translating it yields CASSWAGDGNQPQHF.

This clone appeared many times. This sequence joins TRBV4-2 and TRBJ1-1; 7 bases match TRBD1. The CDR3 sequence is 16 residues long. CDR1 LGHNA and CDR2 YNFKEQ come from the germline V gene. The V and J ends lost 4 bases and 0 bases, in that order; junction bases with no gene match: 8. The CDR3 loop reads CASSLEGAAMNTEAFF. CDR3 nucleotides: TGTGCCAGCAGCCTAGAGGGGGCCGCAATGAACACTGAAGCTTTCTTT.

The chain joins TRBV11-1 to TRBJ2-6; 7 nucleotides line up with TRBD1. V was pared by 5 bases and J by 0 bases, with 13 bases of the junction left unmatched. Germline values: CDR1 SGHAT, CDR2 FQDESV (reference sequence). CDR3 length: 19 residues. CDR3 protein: CASSRDLGQVRSGANVLTF. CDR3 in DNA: TGTGCCAGCAGCCGTGACTTAGGACAGGTCCGCTCTGGGGCCAACGTCCTGACTTTC.

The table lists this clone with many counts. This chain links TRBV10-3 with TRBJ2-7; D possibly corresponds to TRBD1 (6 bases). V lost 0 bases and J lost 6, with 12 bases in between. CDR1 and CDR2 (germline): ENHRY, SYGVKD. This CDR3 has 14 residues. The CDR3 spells CAISESYRDTEQYF. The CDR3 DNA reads TGTGCCATCAGTGAGTCCTATCGGGACACCGAGCAGTACTTC.

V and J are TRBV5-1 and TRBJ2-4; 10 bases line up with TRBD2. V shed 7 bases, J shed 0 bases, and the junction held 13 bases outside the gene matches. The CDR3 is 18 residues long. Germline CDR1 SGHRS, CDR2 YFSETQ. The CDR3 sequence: CASAAGTSGEIAKNIQYF. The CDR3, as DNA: TGCGCCAGCGCGGCTGGCACTAGCGGGGAGATAGCCAAAAACATTCAGTACTTC. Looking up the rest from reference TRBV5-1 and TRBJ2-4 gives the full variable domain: KAGVTQTPRYLIKTRGQQVTLSCSPISGHRSVSWYQQTPGQGLQFLFEYFSETQRNKGNFPGRFSGRQFSNSRSEMNVSTLELGDSALYLCASAAGTSGEIAKNIQYFGAGTRLSVL.

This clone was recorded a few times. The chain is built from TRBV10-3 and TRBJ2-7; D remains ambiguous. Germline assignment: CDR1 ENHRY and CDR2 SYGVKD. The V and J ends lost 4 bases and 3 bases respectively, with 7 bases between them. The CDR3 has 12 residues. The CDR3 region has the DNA TGTGCCATCAGTGGATCACGCTACGAGCAGTACTTC. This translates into CAISGSRYEQYF.

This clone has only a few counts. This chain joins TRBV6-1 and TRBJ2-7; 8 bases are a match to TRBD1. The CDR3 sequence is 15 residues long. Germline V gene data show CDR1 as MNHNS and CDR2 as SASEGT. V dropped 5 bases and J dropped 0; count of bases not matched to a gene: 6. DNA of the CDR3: TGTGCCAGCAGTAACGGACAGGGACGCTCCTACGAGCAGTACTTC. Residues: CASSNGQGRSYEQYF.

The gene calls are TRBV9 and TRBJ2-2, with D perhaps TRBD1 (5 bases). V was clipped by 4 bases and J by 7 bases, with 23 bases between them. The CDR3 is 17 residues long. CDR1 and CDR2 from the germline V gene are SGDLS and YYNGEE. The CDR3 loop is CASSKAPQGNGSGELFF. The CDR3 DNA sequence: TGTGCCAGCAGCAAAGCGCCGCAGGGTAACGGCAGCGGGGAGCTGTTTTTT. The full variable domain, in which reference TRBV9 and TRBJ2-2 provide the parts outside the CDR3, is DSGVTQTPKHLITATGQRVTLRCSPRSGDLSVYWYQQSLDQGLQFLIQYYNGEERAKGNILERFSAQQFPDLHSELNLSSLELGDSALYFCASSKAPQGNGSGELFFGEGSRLTVL.

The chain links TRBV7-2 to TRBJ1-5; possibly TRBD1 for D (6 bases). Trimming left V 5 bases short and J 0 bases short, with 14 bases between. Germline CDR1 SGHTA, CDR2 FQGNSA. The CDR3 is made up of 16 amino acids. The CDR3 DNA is TGTGCCAGCAGCGCCAACAGGGCAGGTAGCAATCAGCCCCAGCATTTT. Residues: CASSANRAGSNQPQHF. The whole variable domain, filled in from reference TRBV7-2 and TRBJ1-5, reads GAGVSQSPSNKVTEKGKDVELRCDPISGHTALYWYRQSLGQGLEFLIYFQGNSAPDKSGLPSDRFSAERTGGSVSTLTIQRTQQEDSAVYLCASSANRAGSNQPQHFGDGTRLSIL.

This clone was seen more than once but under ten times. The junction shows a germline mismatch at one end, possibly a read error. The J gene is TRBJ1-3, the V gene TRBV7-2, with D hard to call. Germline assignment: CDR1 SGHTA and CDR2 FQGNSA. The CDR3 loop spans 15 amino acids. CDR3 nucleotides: TGTGCCAGCAGCGTAGCCCCAAGGGTTGGAAACACCATATATTTT. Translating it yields CASSVAPRVGNTIYF.

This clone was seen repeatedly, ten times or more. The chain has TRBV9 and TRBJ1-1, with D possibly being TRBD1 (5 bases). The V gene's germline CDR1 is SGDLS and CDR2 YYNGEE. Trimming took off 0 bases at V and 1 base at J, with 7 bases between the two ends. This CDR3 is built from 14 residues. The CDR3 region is CASSVGGTNTEAFF. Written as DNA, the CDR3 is TGTGCCAGCAGCGTAGGAGGGACGAACACTGAAGCTTTCTTT.

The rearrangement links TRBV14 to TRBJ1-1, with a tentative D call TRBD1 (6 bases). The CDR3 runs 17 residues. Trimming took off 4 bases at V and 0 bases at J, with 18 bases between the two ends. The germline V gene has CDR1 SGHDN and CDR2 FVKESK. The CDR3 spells CASSPPLQGRMNTEAFF. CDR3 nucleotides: TGTGCCAGCAGCCCCCCACTACAGGGTCGGATGAACACTGAAGCTTTCTTT.

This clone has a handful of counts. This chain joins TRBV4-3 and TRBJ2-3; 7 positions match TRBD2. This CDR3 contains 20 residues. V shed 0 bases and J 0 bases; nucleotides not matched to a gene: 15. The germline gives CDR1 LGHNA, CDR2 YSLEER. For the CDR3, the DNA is TGCGCCAGCAGCCAAGATCTCATGGGTAGCGGGCGGGCTAGCACAGATACGCAGTATTTT. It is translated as CASSQDLMGSGRASTDTQYF.

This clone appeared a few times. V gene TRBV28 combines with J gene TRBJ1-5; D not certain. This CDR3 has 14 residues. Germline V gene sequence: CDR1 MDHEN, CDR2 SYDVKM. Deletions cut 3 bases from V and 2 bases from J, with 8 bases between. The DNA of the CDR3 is TGTGCCAGCAGTTTGGGTCGCGGCAATCAGCCCCAGCATTTT. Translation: CASSLGRGNQPQHF.

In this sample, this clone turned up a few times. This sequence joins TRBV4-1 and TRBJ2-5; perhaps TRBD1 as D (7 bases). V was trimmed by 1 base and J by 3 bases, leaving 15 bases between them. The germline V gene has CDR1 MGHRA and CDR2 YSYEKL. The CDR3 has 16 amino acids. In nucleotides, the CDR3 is TGCGCCAGCAGCCAAGTCCGGCAGGGGGGCAAAGAGACCCAGTACTTC. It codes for CASSQVRQGGKETQYF.